Described below is a single T cell receptor beta chain sequence and its context. Its matching antigen is unknown. The sample originates from a study of radiation and T cells in renal cell carcinoma. Broader study findings: Without pretreatment biopsies, baseline tumor clonotype presence was undetermined. Top tumor clonotypes rose in blood 2 weeks post-radiation, then contracted.

V was clipped by 9 bases and J by 7 bases, with 15 bases between them. The CDR3 is 13 residues long. Per germline, CDR1 SNHLY and CDR2 FYNNEI. Only in-frame clones appear in the TCRdb table, and some are missing; sequencing was by immunoSEQ multiplex PCR. The sample includes about 150,000 clones, roughly 87% of them seen just once. Regarding time point: blood 2 weeks post-SBRT. Treatment denoted: 15 Gy SBRT to primary tumor, nephrectomy 4 weeks later. After SBRT, blood was collected at 2 and 4 weeks, plus baseline. The tumor was a clear cell renal cell carcinoma. This chain joins TRBV2 and TRBJ1-4; tentative D call: TRBD1 (6 bases). Source: blood, taken from a patient whose treatment included radiotherapy and nephrectomy. This receptor was identified in a woman between 45 and 60 years old with renal cell carcinoma. The CDR3 loop is CASALQGSEKLFF. CDR3 bases: TGTGCCAGTGCTTTACAGGGTTCTGAAAAACTGTTTTTT. Together with reference TRBV2 and TRBJ1-4, the CDR3 gives the full variable domain: EPEVTQTPSHQVTQMGQEVILRCVPISNHLYFYWYRQILGQKVEFLVSFYNNEISEKSEIFDDQFSVERPDGSNFTLKIRSTKLEDSAMYFCASALQGSEKLFFGSGTQLSVL.